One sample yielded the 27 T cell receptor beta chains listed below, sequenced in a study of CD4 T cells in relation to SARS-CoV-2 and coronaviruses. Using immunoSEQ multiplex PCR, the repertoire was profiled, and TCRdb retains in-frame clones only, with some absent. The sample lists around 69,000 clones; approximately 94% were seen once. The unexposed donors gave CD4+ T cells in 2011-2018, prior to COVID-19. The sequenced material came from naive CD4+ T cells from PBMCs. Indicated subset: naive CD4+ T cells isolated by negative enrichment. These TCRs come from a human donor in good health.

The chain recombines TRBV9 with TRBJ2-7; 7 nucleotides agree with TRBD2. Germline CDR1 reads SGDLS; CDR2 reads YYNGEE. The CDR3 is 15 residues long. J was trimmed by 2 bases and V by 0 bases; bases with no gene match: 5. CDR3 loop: CASSVGLAEAYEQYF. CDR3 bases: TGTGCCAGCAGCGTAGGGCTAGCGGAAGCCTACGAGCAGTACTTC.

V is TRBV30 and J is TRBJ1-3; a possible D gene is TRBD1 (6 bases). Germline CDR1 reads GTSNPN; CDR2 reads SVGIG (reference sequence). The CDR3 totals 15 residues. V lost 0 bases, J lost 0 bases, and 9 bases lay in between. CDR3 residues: CAWSVWGASGNTIYF. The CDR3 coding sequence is TGTGCCTGGAGTGTATGGGGGGCCTCTGGAAACACCATATATTTT.

In DNA, the CDR3 is TGTGCCAGCAGCTTGAGGCCAGCTCTTGTCCTAGCCAAAAACATTCAGTACTTC. It specifies CASSLRPALVLAKNIQYF. The chain joins TRBV7-9 to TRBJ2-4; D is undetermined. The CDR3 sequence is 18 residues long. V was cut by 3 bases and J by 0 bases, with 18 bases left in between. The germline CDR1 and CDR2 sequences are SEHNR and FQNEAQ (reference sequence).

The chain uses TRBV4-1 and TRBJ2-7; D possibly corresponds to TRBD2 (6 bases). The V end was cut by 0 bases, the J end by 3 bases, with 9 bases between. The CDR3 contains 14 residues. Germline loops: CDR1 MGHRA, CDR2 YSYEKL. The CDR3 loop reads CASSQDGGNYEQYF. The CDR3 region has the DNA TGCGCCAGCAGCCAAGATGGGGGGAACTACGAGCAGTACTTC.

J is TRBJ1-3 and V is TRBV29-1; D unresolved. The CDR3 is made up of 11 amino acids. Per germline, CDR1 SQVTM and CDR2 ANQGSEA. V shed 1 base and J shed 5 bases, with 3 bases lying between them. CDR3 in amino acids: CSVEVRNTIYF. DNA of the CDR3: TGCAGCGTTGAAGTTAGAAACACCATATATTTT.

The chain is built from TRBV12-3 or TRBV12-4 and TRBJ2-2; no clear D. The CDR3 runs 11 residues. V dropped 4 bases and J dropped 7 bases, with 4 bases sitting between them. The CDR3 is CASSWGGELFF. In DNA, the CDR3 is TGTGCCAGCAGTTGGGGCGGGGAGCTGTTTTTT.

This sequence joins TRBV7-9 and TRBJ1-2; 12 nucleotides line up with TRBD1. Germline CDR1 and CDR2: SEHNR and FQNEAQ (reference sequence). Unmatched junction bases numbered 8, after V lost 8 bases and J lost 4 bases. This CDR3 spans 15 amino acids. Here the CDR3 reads CASGAGTGGFYGYTF. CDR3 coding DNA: TGTGCCAGCGGAGCCGGGACAGGGGGCTTCTATGGCTACACCTTC.

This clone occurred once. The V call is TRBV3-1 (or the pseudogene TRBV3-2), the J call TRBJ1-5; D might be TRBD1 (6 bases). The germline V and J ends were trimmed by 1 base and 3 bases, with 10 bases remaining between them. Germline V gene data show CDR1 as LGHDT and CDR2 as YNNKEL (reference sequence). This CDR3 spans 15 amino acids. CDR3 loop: CASSQGSGANQPQHF. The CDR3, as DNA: TGTGCCAGCAGCCAAGGGTCAGGGGCCAATCAGCCCCAGCATTTT.

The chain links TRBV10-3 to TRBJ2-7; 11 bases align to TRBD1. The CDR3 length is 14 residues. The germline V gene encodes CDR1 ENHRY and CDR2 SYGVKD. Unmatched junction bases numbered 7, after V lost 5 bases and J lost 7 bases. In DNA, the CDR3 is TGTGCCATCAGTTCGGGACAGGGGGGGCATGAGCAGTACTTC. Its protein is CAISSGQGGHEQYF.

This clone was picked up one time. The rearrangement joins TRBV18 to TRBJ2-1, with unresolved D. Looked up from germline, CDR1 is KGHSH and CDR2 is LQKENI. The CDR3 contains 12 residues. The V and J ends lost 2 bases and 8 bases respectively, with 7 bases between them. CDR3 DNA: TGTGCCAGCTCACCATCAATGGATGAGCAGTTCTTC. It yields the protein CASSPSMDEQFF.

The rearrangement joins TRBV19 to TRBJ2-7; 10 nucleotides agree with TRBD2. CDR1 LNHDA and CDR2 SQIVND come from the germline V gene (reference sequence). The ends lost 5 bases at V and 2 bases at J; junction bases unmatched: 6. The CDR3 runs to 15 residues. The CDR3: CASSQGTSETYEQYF. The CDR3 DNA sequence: TGTGCCAGTAGTCAAGGGACTAGCGAGACCTACGAGCAGTACTTC.

The DNA of the CDR3 is TGTGCCAGCTCACCACCGGGCAGGGAGTACACCATATATTTT. Protein sequence: CASSPPGREYTIYF. J is TRBJ1-3 and V is TRBV18, with a tentative D call TRBD1 (5 bases). CDR3 length: 14 residues. V was cut by 0 bases and J by 8 bases, with 11 bases left in between. The V gene's germline CDR1 is KGHSH and CDR2 LQKENI.

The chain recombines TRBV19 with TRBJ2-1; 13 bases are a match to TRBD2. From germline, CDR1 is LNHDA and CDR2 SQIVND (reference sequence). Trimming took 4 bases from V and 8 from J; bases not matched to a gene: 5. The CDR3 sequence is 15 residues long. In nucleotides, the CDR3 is TGTGCCAGTAGTACCCGGACTAGCGGGAGCGATGAGCAGTTCTTC. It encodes CASSTRTSGSDEQFF.

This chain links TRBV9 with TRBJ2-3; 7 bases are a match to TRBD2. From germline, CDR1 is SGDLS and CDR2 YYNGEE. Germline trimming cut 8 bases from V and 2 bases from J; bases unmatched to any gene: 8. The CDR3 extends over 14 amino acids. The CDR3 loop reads CASSGGFTTDTQYF. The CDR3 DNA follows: TGTGCCAGTTCGGGGGGATTTACCACAGATACGCAGTATTTT.

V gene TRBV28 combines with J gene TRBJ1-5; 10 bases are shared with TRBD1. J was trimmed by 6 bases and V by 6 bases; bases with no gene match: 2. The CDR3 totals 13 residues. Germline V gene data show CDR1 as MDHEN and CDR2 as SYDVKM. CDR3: CASRTGGGQPQHF. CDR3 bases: TGTGCCAGCAGGACAGGGGGCGGTCAGCCCCAGCATTTT. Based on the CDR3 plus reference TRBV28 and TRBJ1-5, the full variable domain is DVKVTQSSRYLVKRTGEKVFLECVQDMDHENMFWYRQDPGLGLRLIYFSYDVKMKEKGDIPEGYSVSREKKERFSLILESASTNQTSMYLCASRTGGGQPQHFGDGTRLSIL.

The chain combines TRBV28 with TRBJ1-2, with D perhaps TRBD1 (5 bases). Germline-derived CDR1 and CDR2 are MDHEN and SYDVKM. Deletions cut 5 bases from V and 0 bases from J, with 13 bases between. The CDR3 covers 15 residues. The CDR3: CASSEMGQPNYGYTF. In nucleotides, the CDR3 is TGTGCCAGCAGTGAAATGGGGCAGCCTAACTATGGCTACACCTTC.

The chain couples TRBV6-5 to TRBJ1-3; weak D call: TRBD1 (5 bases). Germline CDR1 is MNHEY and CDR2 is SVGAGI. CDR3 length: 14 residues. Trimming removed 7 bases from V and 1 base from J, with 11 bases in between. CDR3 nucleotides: TGTGCCAGCAATACAGGATCTTCTGGAAACACCATATATTTT. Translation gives CASNTGSSGNTIYF.

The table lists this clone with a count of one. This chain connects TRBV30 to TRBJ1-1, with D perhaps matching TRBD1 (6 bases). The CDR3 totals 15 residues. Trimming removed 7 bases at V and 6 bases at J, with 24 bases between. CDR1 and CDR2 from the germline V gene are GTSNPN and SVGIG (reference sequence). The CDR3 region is CASTGGLGAGSEAFF. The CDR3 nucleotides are TGTGCCTCGACCGGAGGCCTGGGGGCAGGCTCTGAAGCTTTCTTT.

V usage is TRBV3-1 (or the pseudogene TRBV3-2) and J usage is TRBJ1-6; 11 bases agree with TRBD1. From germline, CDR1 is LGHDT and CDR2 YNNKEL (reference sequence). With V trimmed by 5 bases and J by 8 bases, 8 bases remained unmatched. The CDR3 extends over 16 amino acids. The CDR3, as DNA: TGTGCCAGCAGCTACTGGGTGGGACAGGGGGATTCACCCCTCCACTTT. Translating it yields CASSYWVGQGDSPLHF.

The CDR3 DNA sequence: TGTGCCAGCAGCGTCGGATGGACAGACTCCTACGAGCAGTACTTC. It yields the protein CASSVGWTDSYEQYF. The chain has TRBV9 and TRBJ2-7; the D gene is possibly TRBD1 (6 bases). CDR3 size: 15 residues. V was trimmed by 2 bases and J by 0 bases, leaving 12 bases between them. From germline, CDR1 is SGDLS and CDR2 YYNGEE. Drawing the rest from reference TRBV9 and TRBJ2-7, the complete variable domain is DSGVTQTPKHLITATGQRVTLRCSPRSGDLSVYWYQQSLDQGLQFLIQYYNGEERAKGNILERFSAQQFPDLHSELNLSSLELGDSALYFCASSVGWTDSYEQYFGPGTRLTVT.

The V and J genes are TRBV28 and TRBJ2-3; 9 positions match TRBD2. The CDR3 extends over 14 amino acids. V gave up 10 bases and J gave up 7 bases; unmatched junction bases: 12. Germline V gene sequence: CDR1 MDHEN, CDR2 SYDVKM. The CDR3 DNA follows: TGTGCCATCCGAGCGGGGACTAGCTTAAATACGCAGTATTTT. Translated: CAIRAGTSLNTQYF.

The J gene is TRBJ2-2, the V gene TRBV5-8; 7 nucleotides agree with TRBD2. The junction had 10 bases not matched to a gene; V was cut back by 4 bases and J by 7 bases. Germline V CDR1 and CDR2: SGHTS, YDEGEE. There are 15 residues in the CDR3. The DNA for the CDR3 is TGTGCCAGCAGCCCCCTTTCGGGGGGAGGCGGGGAGCTGTTTTTT. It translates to CASSPLSGGGGELFF.

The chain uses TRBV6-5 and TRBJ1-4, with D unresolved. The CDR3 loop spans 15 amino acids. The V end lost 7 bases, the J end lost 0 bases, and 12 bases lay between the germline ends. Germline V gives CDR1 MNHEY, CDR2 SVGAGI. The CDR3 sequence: CASTSSGATNEKLFF. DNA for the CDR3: TGTGCCAGCACCTCCTCCGGGGCAACTAATGAAAAACTGTTTTTT.

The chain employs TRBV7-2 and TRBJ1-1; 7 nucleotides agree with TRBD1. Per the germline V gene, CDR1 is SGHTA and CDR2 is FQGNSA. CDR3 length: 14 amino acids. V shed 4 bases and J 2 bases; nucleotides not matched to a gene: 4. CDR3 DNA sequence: TGTGCCAGCAGCTACGGGACAGCTAACACTGAAGCTTTCTTT. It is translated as CASSYGTANTEAFF.

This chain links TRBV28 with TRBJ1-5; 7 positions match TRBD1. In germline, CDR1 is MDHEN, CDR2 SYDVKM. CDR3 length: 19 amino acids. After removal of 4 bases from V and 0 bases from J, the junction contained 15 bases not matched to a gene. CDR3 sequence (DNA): TGTGCCAGCAGTTCTATTACCCTCGGGACAGTCAATAGCAATCAGCCCCAGCATTTT. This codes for CASSSITLGTVNSNQPQHF.

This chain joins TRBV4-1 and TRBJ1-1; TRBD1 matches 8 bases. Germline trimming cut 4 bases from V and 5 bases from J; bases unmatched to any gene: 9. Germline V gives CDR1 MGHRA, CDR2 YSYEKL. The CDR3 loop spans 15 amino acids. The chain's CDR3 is CASSRTPTGETEAFF. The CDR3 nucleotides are TGCGCCAGCAGCCGGACACCGACAGGGGAGACTGAAGCTTTCTTT.

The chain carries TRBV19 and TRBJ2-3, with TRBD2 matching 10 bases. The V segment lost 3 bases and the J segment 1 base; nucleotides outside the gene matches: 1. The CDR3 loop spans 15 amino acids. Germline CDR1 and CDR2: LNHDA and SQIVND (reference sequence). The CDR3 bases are TGTGCCAGTAGTATTCTAGCGGGAGGCACAGATACGCAGTATTTT. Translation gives CASSILAGGTDTQYF.